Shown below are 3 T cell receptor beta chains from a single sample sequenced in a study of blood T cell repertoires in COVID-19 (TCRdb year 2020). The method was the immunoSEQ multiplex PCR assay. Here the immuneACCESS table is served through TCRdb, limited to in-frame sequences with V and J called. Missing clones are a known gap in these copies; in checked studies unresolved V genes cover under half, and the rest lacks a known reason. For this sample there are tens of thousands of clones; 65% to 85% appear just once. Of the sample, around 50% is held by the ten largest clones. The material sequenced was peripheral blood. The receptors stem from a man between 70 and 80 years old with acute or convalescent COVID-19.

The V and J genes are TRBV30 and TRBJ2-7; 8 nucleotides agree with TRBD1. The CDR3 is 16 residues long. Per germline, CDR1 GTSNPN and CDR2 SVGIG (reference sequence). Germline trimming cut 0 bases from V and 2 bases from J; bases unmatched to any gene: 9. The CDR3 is CAWSVHGLGQAYEQYF. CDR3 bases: TGTGCCTGGAGTGTACATGGGTTGGGACAGGCCTACGAGCAGTACTTC.

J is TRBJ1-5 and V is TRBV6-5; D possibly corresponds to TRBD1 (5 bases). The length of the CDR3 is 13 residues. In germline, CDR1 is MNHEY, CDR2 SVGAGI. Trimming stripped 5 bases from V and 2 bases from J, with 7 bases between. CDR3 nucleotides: TGTGCCAGCAGTCCGACAGGCAATCAGCCCCAGCATTTT. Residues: CASSPTGNQPQHF.

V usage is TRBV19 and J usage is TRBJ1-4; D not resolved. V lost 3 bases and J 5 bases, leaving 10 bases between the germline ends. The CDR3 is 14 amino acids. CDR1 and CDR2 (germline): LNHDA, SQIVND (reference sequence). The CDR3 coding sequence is TGTGCCAGTAGTATTCAGAGTAGCAATGAAAAACTGTTTTTT. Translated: CASSIQSSNEKLFF.